Presented here are 9 T cell receptor beta chains from one specimen sequenced in a study of shared clonotypes between healthy human individuals. The data were produced by immunoSEQ multiplex PCR, yet TCRdb's version contains in-frame clones alone and is incomplete. Among about 1.5 million clones, 95% to 97% were seen once, and the ten largest hold about 1%. Sequenced: naive CD4+ T cells sorted from blood. Stated subset: CD45RA+ positively selected. The receptors originated from a man aged 25 to 40 in good health.

The rearrangement links TRBV14 to TRBJ2-7; TRBD2 matches at 7 bases. The CDR3 is 13 residues long. Germline-derived CDR1 and CDR2 are SGHDN and FVKESK. The V and J ends lost 4 bases and 2 bases, in that order; junction bases with no gene match: 2. The CDR3 reads CASSRDYTYEQYF. Here the CDR3 DNA reads TGTGCCAGCAGCCGGGACTATACCTACGAGCAGTACTTC.

The chain employs TRBV27 and TRBJ2-1; the D is unclear. Germline CDR1 MNHEY, CDR2 SMNVEV (reference sequence). V was clipped by 2 bases and J by 4 bases, with 12 bases between them. This CDR3 has 15 residues. CDR3 in amino acids: CASSLRHPEYNEQFF. CDR3 sequence (DNA): TGTGCCAGCAGTTTAAGACATCCCGAATACAATGAGCAGTTCTTC.

V is TRBV29-1 and J is TRBJ2-7; 8 positions agree with TRBD2. Germline CDR1 SQVTM, CDR2 ANQGSEA. The CDR3 has 14 amino acids. V was pared by 7 bases and J by 0 bases, with 8 bases of the junction left unmatched. CDR3 sequence reads: CSAAGDVVSYEQYF. The CDR3 nucleotides are TGCAGCGCAGCGGGGGACGTAGTCTCCTACGAGCAGTACTTC.

The CDR3 DNA sequence: TGTGCCAGCTCACCATTTACTACGGGGGTCACTGAAGCTTTCTTT. This gives the protein CASSPFTTGVTEAFF. The chain carries TRBV18 and TRBJ1-1, with D perhaps TRBD1 (5 bases). Germline V gene lookup returns CDR1 KGHSH and CDR2 LQKENI. The CDR3 is 15 amino acids. V lost 2 bases to trimming and J lost 4 bases, with 14 bases between them.

The rearrangement joins TRBV7-2 to TRBJ2-1; D is unresolved. The CDR3 has 14 amino acids. CDR1 and CDR2 (germline): SGHTA, FQGNSA. V was shortened by 3 bases and J by 5 bases, with 11 bases between the two germline ends. DNA for the CDR3: TGTGCCAGCAGCTTTGAGAAGTCCCACAATGAGCAGTTCTTC. It encodes CASSFEKSHNEQFF.

Note on this clone: Other DNA sequences of this sample code for an identical CDR3. V usage is TRBV7-2 and J usage is TRBJ2-5; maybe TRBD1 (5 bases). Deletions cut 1 base from V and 1 base from J, with 7 bases between. There are 14 residues in the CDR3. Germline V gene sequence: CDR1 SGHTA, CDR2 FQGNSA. The CDR3 nucleotides are TGTGCCAGCAGCTTAGGCAGGGCCCAAGAGACCCAGTACTTC. This encodes CASSLGRAQETQYF.

The chain employs TRBV7-9 and TRBJ1-2; D is perhaps TRBD1 (6 bases). Trimming shortened V by 7 bases and J by 2 bases, and 14 bases separated the two germline ends. The germline CDR1 and CDR2 sequences are SEHNR and FQNEAQ (reference sequence). The CDR3 is 14 residues long. The CDR3 sequence is CASTPTGANYGYTF. Written as DNA, the CDR3 is TGTGCCAGCACCCCAACGGGGGCGAACTATGGCTACACCTTC.

This clone was counted a single time. The chain couples TRBV25-1 to TRBJ1-4; possibly TRBD1 for D (5 bases). Germline-derived CDR1 and CDR2 are MGHDK and SYGVNS. The CDR3 consists of 15 residues. V lost 5 bases and J lost 6, with 16 bases in between. The CDR3 is CASSRQGSPDEKLFF. The CDR3 DNA reads TGTGCCAGCAGTAGGCAGGGTTCACCGGATGAAAAACTGTTTTTT.

V is TRBV2 and J is TRBJ1-1, with D unclear. CDR1 is SNHLY, CDR2 FYNNEI, per germline. V lost 7 bases and J lost 3, with 12 bases in between. There are 13 residues in the CDR3. As DNA, the CDR3 is TGTGCCAGCACGAATGAAGCAGACACTGAAGCTTTCTTT. Protein sequence: CASTNEADTEAFF.